Sequencing of this T cell receptor (beta chain) was carried out in a study of blood T cells in healthy people across ages. The CDR3 consists of 13 residues. Trimming cost V 8 bases and J 4 bases, with 14 bases left between them. This clonotype has more than one count but fewer than ten. Caucasian, healthy and from Russia, the donors were aged between roughly 6 and 95. Then a second PCR, running roughly 7 to 11 cycles, was carried out with a sample-barcoded 5' primer and a J-beta primer mix. Every sample gave at least 2.5 million paired-end reads containing CDR3. In TCRdb, the 5' RACE reads were re-called with MiXCR into one record per CDR3 protein. Of some 1.4 million distinct CDR3 sequences detected, roughly 40% appear once; the ten largest clones hold 7% to 9%.

V gene TRBV12-3 or TRBV12-4 combines with J gene TRBJ1-2; no reliable D call. This TCR came from a woman under 30 in good health. Sample: blood. The chain's CDR3 is CASVTGPAYGYTF. The DNA of the CDR3 is TGTGCCAGCGTGACCGGGCCGGCCTATGGCTACACCTTC.